The present T cell receptor beta chain was sequenced within a study of blood T cell repertoires in COVID-19. Study-wide context: Collection of acute and convalescent COVID-19 samples took place in the United States, Italy and Spain. PBMCs, B-cell-depleted T cells, or T cells were the source of the cDNA or gDNA that made up the material.

This CDR3 is 13 amino acids long. V shed 0 bases and J 11 bases; nucleotides not matched to a gene: 6. Germline lookup yields CDR1 LNHNV and CDR2 YYDKDF (reference sequence). Authors' processing steps: Estimates of nucleated cell counts were drawn from the amplification of reference gene primers. Sequencing was performed with immunoSEQ multiplex PCR; in TCRdb, only in-frame clones are kept and a portion is missing. V, J and clone size reflect that table, while D and trimming were determined from the DNA. The sample holds some 320,000 clones, approximately 89% seen once. J is TRBJ1-1 and V is TRBV15, with 7 bases lining up with TRBD1. The sequenced material came from peripheral blood. The origin of this receptor is a woman aged 45-59 years who had recovered from COVID-19. CDR3 nucleotides: TGTGCCACCAGCAGAGATCAGGGGGACCTTGCTTTCTTT. Amino acids: CATSRDQGDLAFF. Complete variable domain (other parts from reference TRBV15 and TRBJ1-1): DAMVIQNPRYQVTQFGKPVTLSCSQTLNHNVMYWYQQKSSQAPKLLFHYYDKDFNNEADTPDNFQSRRPNTSFCFLDIRSPGLGDTAMYLCATSRDQGDLAFFGQGTRLTVV.